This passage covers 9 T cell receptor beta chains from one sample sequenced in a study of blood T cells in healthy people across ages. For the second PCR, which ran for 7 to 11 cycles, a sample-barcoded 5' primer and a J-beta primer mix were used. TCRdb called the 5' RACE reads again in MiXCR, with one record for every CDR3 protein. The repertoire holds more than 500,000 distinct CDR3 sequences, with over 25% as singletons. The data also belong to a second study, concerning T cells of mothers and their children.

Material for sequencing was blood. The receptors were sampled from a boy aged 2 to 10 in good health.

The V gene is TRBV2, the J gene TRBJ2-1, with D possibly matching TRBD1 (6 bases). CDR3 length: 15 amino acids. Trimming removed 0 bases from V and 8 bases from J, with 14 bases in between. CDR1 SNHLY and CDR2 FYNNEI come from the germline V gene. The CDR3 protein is CASSEADSRYDEQFF. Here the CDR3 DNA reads TGTGCCAGCAGTGAAGCGGACAGCCGCTATGATGAGCAGTTCTTC.

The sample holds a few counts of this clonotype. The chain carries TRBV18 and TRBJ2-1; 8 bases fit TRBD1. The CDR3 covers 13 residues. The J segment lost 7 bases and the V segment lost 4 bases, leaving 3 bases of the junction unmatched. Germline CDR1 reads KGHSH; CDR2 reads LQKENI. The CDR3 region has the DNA TGTGCCAGCTCACGGACAGGGTCGAATGAGCAGTTCTTC. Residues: CASSRTGSNEQFF.

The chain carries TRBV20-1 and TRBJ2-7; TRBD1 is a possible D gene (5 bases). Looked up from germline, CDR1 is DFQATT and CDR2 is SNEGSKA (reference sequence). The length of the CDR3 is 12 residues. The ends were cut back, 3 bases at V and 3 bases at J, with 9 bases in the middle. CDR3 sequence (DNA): TGCAGTGCTAGTGGGCAGGGCTACGAGCAGTACTTC. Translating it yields CSASGQGYEQYF.

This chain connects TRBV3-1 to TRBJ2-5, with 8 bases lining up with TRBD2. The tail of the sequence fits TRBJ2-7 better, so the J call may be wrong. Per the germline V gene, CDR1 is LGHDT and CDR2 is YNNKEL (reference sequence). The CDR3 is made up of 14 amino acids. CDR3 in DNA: TGTGCCAGCAGCCATCGGCGGGAGGCACGCGAGCAGTACTTC. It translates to CASSHRREAREQYF.

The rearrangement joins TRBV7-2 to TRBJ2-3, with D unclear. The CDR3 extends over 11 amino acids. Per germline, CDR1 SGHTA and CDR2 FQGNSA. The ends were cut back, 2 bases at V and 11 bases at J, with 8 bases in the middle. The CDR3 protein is CASSLLSGQYF. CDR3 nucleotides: TGTGCCAGCAGCTTACTATCGGGGCAGTATTTT.

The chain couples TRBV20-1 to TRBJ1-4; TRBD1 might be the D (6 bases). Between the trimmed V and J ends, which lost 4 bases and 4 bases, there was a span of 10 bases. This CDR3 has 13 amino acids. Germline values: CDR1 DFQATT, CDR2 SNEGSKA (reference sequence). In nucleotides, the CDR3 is TGCAGTGCTATCTCAGGGGATAATGAAAAACTGTTTTTT. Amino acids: CSAISGDNEKLFF.

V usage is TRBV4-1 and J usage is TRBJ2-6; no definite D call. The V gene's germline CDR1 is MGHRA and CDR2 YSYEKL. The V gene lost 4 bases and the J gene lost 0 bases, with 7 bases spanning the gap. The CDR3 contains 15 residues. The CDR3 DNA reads TGCGCCAGCAGCCGCTTTTTCTCTGGGGCCAACGTCCTGACTTTC. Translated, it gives CASSRFFSGANVLTF.

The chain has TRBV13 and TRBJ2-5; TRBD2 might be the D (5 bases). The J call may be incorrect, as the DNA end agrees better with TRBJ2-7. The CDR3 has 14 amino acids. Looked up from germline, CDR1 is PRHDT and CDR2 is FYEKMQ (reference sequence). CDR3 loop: CASSLGTKSYEQYF. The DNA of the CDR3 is TGTGCCAGCAGCTTAGGGACTAAATCCTACGAGCAGTACTTC.

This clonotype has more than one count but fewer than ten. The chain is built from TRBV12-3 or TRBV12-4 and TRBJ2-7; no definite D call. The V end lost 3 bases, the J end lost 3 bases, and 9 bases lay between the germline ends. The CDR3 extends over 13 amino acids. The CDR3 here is CASSFYANYEQYF. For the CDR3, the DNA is TGTGCCAGCAGTTTTTACGCAAACTACGAGCAGTACTTC.